Presented here are 2 T cell receptor beta chains from one specimen sequenced in a study of blood T cell repertoires in acute mononucleosis. Produced via immunoSEQ multiplex PCR; TCRdb's table is partial and in-frame only. Of about 7,200 clones listed, 25% were seen once; the top ten hold around 28%. Time point defined: acute infectious mononucleosis, at clinical presentation within 2 weeks of symptom onset (visit 1). This specimen consisted of EBV YVL epitope tetramer+ CD8+ T cells sorted from PBMCs, obtained during acute infectious mononucleosis. This sample's subset: CD8 T cells binding a tetramer with EBV BRLF1 109-117 peptide (YVL-BR). The receptor source for this set is a woman under 30 with infectious mononucleosis caused by EBV.

In its sample, this clone ranks as large. This sequence joins TRBV6-6 and TRBJ1-2, with D tentatively TRBD1 (6 bases). CDR3 length: 14 amino acids. The V end was cut by 7 bases, the J end by 2 bases, with 14 bases between. The germline V gene has CDR1 MNHNY and CDR2 SVGAGI (reference sequence). The CDR3 region is CASTPGQPNYGYTF. The DNA for the CDR3 is TGTGCCAGCACTCCTGGACAGCCCAACTATGGCTACACCTTC.

This clone was seen more than once but under ten times. The V call is TRBV13, the J call TRBJ1-2; 7 bases are a match to TRBD1. The CDR3 contains 14 residues. The J segment lost 7 bases and the V segment lost 6 bases, leaving 11 bases of the junction unmatched. The V gene's germline CDR1 is PRHDT and CDR2 FYEKMQ (reference sequence). The CDR3 DNA sequence: TGTGCCAGCAGTTACCAACAGGGGAGTGGTGGCTACACCTTC. Protein sequence: CASSYQQGSGGYTF.